A selection of T cell receptor beta chains follows, all from one sample in a study of blood T cells in healthy people across ages. TCRdb re-derived calls from the 5' RACE reads in MiXCR, one entry per CDR3 protein. The sample has 800,000 or so distinct CDR3 sequences; around 50% are singletons. The specimen sequenced was blood. The source of these receptors is an elderly man in good health. Each CDR3 is given with its conserved first and last residue.

>TRBV2|TRBJ1-4
CASSVAGIVGEKLFF
>TRBV6-1|TRBJ2-5
CASSEFNGQETQYF
>TRBV14|TRBJ2-3
CASNRLSTDTQYF
>TRBV20-1|TRBJ2-3
CSATRGASVVDTQYF
>TRBV29-1|TRBJ2-7
CSVRDRGTSGTYEQYF
>TRBV5-1|TRBJ2-1
CASSVTSGRTVHEQFF
>TRBV20-1|TRBJ2-7
CSAKTGVEDEQYF
>TRBV20-1|TRBJ2-1
CSAEGASGYNEQFF
>TRBV28|TRBJ2-1
CASSLGTRRHEQFF
>TRBV20-1|TRBJ2-1
CSASGREGLNEQFF
>TRBV29-1|TRBJ2-7
CGVSGTRYEQYF
>TRBV27|TRBJ2-3
CASSGYDRGGGDTQYF
>TRBV20-1|TRBJ1-4
CSAEADEKLFF
>TRBV12-3/TRBV12-4|TRBJ2-2
CASTTSGGGGHGELFF
>TRBV29-1|TRBJ2-1
CSVEVTIRAEQFF
>TRBV12-3/TRBV12-4|TRBJ1-6
CASSLGGPLHF
>TRBV7-8|TRBJ1-5
CASSLVRDSNQPQHF
>TRBV5-1|TRBJ2-7
CASSLEGGTLYEQYF
>TRBV7-8|TRBJ2-1
CASSSRAAGGTYNEQFF
>TRBV20-1|TRBJ2-1
CSAGASWGNEQFF
>TRBV28|TRBJ1-5
CASKKRVFGNQPQHF
>TRBV29-1|TRBJ2-1
CSVKTTGDATEQFF
>TRBV10-3|TRBJ2-1
CATQLAGVCEQFF
>TRBV7-2|TRBJ1-6
CASSLGGSNSPLHF
>TRBV29-1|TRBJ1-6
CSVPLLRAGLRNSPLHF
>TRBV21-1|TRBJ2-3
CASSKNRASGGRSNTDTQYF
>TRBV12-3/TRBV12-4|TRBJ2-2
CAGSFSTGELFF
>TRBV5-5|TRBJ2-7
CASSGLAGGLEQYF
>TRBV2|TRBJ1-4
CASKLILEKLFF